The 7 T cell receptor beta chains in this list originate from one sample, sequenced in a study of vaccination effects on CD4 cells after COVID-19. These receptors have no known antigen. Viral peptide pools were used in the ViraFEST assay to expand antigen-specific CD4+ T cells, and sequencing came afterward. The authors isolated CD4+ T cells after ten to eleven days of culture. Either the mRNA-1273 or the BNT162b2 vaccine was given to participants as two doses. Profiled with immunoSEQ multiplex PCR; TCRdb holds only in-frame clones, not every one. The table lists approximately 83,000 clones, around four fifths of them singletons. Specimen: CD4+ T cells from PBMCs cultured with HCoV-OC43 spike peptides, collected after COVID-19 vaccination. The subset: HCoV-OC43 spike overlapping peptide pool stimulation. The receptors come from a human donor who received a COVID-19 vaccine.

This chain joins TRBV28 and TRBJ1-2; D not certain. Trimming left V 7 bases short and J 5 bases short, with 11 bases between. The germline V gene has CDR1 MDHEN and CDR2 SYDVKM. The CDR3 length is 12 residues. The CDR3 DNA sequence: TGTGCCAGCACCAATCTCGGGTATGGCTACACCTTC. Protein: CASTNLGYGYTF.

The V and J genes are TRBV19 and TRBJ2-3; 9 nucleotides match TRBD1. The CDR3 has 16 amino acids. V lost 5 bases, J lost 2 bases, and 8 bases stayed unmatched. Germline V gene data show CDR1 as LNHDA and CDR2 as SQIVND (reference sequence). DNA for the CDR3: TGTGCCAGTAGTGTAACCGGGACAGGGAACACAGATACGCAGTATTTT. It codes for CASSVTGTGNTDTQYF. The full variable domain, its missing parts supplied by reference TRBV19 and TRBJ2-3, is DGGITQSPKYLFRKEGQNVTLSCEQNLNHDAMYWYRQDPGQGLRLIYYSQIVNDFQKGDIAEGYSVSREKKESFPLTVTSAQKNPTAFYLCASSVTGTGNTDTQYFGPGTRLTVL.

This clone was picked up one time. J is TRBJ2-5 and V is TRBV28; 11 bases are a match to TRBD2. The CDR3 runs 15 residues. Trimming at V came to 5 bases and at J to 3 bases, leaving 5 bases not matched to a gene. From germline, CDR1 is MDHEN and CDR2 SYDVKM. The DNA of the CDR3 is TGTGCCAGCAGTCCACCGACTAGCGGGGAAGAGACCCAGTACTTC. Translation gives CASSPPTSGEETQYF.

This rearrangement joins TRBV4-2 to TRBJ2-3; 10 bases are shared with TRBD2. J lost 3 bases, V lost 0 bases, and 9 bases had no gene match. The CDR3 length is 18 residues. Germline V gene sequence: CDR1 LGHNA, CDR2 YNFKEQ. Written as DNA, the CDR3 is TGTGCCAGCAGCCAAGAATTAAGCGGGGGGGTGTATACAGATACGCAGTATTTT. Translating gives CASSQELSGGVYTDTQYF.

This rearrangement joins TRBV27 to TRBJ2-3; D remains ambiguous. CDR3 length: 12 residues. The germline V gene encodes CDR1 MNHEY and CDR2 SMNVEV (reference sequence). V lost 7 bases, J lost 1 base, and 6 bases lay in between. The CDR3 is CASKERTDTQYF. DNA for the CDR3: TGTGCCAGCAAGGAGCGCACAGATACGCAGTATTTT.

J is TRBJ2-3 and V is TRBV5-1; D may be TRBD1 (6 bases). Germline-derived CDR1 and CDR2 are SGHRS and YFSETQ. The CDR3 runs 15 residues. V was trimmed by 5 bases and J by 8 bases, leaving 21 bases between them. The CDR3 loop reads CASSEGVRGLGTQYF. DNA for the CDR3: TGCGCCAGCAGTGAGGGGGTAAGGGGCCTAGGTACGCAGTATTTT.

Only one count was recorded for this clone. CDR3 DNA: TGTGCCAGCAGTTTAAACCAGGAGAACACTGAAGCTTTCTTT. As protein: CASSLNQENTEAFF. The chain combines TRBV28 with TRBJ1-1, with D unclear. V lost 2 bases to trimming and J lost 1 base, with 8 bases between them. Germline values: CDR1 MDHEN, CDR2 SYDVKM. This CDR3 contains 14 residues.